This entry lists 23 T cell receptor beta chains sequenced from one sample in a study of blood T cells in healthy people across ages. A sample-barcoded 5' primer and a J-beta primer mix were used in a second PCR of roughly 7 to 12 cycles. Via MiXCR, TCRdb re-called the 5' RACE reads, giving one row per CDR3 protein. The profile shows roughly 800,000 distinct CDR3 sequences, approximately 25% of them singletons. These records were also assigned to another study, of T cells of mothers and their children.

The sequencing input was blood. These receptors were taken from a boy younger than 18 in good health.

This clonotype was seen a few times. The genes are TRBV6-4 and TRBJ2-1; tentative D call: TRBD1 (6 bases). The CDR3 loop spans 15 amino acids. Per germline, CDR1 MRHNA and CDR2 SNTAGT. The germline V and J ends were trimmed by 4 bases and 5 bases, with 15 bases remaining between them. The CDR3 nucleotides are TGTGCCAGCAGTGTTACCGCAGGGGCCGACAATGAGCAGTTCTTC. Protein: CASSVTAGADNEQFF.

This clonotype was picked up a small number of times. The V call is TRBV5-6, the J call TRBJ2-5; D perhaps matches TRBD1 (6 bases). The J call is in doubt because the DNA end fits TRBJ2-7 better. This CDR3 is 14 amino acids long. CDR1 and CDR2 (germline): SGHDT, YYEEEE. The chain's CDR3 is CASSLGATSYEQYF. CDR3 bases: TGTGCCAGCAGCCTGGGGGCCACTAGCTACGAGCAGTACTTC.

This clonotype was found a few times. The chain's CDR3 is CASSVIGGTGELFF. DNA for the CDR3: TGTGCCAGCAGCGTCATAGGGGGCACCGGGGAGCTGTTTTTT. This sequence joins TRBV9 and TRBJ2-2, with a possible D match to TRBD1 (6 bases). The CDR3 spans 14 residues. Germline values: CDR1 SGDLS, CDR2 YYNGEE. V lost 2 bases to trimming and J lost 4 bases, with 9 bases between them.

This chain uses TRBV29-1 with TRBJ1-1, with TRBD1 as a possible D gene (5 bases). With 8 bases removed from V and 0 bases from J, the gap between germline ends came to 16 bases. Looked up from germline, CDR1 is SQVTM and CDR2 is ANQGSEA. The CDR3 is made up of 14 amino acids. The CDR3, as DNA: TGCAGCTTGGGGGTGACGGAAATGAACACTGAAGCTTTCTTT. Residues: CSLGVTEMNTEAFF.

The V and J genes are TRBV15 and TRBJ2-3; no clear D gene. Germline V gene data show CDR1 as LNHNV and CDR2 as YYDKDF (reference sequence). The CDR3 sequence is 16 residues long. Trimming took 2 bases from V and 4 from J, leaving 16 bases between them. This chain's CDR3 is CATSRSTGSKADTQYF. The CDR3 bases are TGTGCCACCAGCAGATCCACCGGTAGCAAAGCAGATACGCAGTATTTT.

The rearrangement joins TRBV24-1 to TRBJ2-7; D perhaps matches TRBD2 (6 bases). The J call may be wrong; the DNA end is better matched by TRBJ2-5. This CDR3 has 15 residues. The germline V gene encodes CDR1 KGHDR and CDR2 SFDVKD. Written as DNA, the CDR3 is TGTGCCACCAGTGGAGGCGGGGTCCCACAAGAGACCCAGTACTTC. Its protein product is CATSGGGVPQETQYF.

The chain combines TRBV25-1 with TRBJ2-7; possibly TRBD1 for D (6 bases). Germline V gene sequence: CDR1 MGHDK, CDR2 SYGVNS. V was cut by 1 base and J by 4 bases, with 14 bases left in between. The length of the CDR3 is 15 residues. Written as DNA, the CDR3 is TGTGCCAGCAGTGAATTTGGGGGTACAGGGTACGAGCAGTACTTC. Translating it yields CASSEFGGTGYEQYF.

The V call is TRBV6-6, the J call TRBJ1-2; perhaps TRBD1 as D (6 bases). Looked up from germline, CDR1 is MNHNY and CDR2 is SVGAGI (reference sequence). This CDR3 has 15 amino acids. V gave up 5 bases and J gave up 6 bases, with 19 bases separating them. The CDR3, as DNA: TGTGCCAGCAGTGGGGGTTCGGGGGGCTTGGATGGCTACACCTTC. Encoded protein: CASSGGSGGLDGYTF.

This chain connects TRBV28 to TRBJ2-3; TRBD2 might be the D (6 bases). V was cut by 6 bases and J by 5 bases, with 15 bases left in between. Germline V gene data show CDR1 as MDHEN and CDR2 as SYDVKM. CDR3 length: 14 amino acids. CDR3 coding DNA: TGTGCCAGCAGAAACGGGGGTCCGGGAGATACGCAGTATTTT. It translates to CASRNGGPGDTQYF.

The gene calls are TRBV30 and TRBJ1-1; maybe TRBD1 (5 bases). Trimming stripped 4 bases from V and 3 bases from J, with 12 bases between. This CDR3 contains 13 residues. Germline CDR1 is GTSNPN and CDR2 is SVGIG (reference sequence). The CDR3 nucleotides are TGTGCCTGGAACCTAAGGGGAGACACTGAAGCTTTCTTT. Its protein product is CAWNLRGDTEAFF.

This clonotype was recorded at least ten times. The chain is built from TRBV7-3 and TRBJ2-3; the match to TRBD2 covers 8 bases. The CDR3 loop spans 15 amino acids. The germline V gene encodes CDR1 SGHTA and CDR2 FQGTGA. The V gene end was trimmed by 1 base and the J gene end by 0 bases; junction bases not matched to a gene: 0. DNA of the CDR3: TGTGCCAGCAGCTTAAGCGGGAGGAGCACAGATACGCAGTATTTT. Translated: CASSLSGRSTDTQYF.

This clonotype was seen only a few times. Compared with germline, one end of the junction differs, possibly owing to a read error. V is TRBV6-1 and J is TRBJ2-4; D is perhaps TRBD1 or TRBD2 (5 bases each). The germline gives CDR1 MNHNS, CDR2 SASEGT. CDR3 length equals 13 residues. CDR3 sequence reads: CTSRWDGKNIQYF. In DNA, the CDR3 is TGTACCAGTAGGTGGGACGGCAAAAACATTCAGTACTTC.

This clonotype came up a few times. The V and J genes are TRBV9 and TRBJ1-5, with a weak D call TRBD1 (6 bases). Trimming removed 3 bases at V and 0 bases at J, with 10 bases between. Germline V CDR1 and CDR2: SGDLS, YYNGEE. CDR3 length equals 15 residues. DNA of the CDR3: TGTGCCAGCAGCGAGGGGGGCCATAGCAATCAGCCCCAGCATTTT. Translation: CASSEGGHSNQPQHF. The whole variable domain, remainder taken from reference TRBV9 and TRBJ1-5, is DSGVTQTPKHLITATGQRVTLRCSPRSGDLSVYWYQQSLDQGLQFLIQYYNGEERAKGNILERFSAQQFPDLHSELNLSSLELGDSALYFCASSEGGHSNQPQHFGDGTRLSIL.

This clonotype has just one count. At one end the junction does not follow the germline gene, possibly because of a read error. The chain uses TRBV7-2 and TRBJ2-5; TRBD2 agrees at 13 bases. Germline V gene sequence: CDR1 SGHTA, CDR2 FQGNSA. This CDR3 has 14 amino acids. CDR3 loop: CASSLTSGGLSAYF. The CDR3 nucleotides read TGCGCCAGCAGCTTGACTAGCGGGGGGCTGAGCGCGTACTTC.

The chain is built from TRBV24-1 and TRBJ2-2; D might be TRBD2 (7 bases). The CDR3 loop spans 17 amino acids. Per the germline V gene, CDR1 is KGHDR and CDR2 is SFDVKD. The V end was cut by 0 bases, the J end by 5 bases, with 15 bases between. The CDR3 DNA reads TGTGCCACCAGTGATTTGCATGGGGGGGCAAGAACCGGGGAGCTGTTTTTT. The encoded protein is CATSDLHGGARTGELFF.

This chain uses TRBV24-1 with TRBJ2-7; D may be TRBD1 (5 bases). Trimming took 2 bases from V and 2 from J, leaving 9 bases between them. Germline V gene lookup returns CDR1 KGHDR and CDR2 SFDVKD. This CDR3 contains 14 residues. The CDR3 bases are TGTGCCACCAGTGATTCTCAGGGCCCCTACGAGCAGTACTTC. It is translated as CATSDSQGPYEQYF.

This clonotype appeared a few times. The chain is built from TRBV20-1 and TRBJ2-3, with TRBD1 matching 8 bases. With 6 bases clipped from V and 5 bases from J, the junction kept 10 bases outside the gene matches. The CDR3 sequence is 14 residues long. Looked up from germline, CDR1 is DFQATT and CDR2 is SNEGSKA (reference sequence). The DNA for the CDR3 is TGCAGTGCCGTACCGGACAGGGAGAGAGATACGCAGTATTTT. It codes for CSAVPDRERDTQYF.

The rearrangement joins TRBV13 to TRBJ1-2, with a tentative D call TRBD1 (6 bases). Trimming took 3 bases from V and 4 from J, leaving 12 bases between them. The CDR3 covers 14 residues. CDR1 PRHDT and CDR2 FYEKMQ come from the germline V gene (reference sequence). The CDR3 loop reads CASSFPGEVYGYTF. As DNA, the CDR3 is TGTGCCAGCAGCTTCCCAGGGGAGGTCTATGGCTACACCTTC.

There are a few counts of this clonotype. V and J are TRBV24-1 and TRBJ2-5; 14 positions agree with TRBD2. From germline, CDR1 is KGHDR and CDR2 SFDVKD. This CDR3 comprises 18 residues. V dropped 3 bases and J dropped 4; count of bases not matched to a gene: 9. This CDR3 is CATSDPTGLAGATETQYF. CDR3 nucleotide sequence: TGTGCCACCAGTGATCCGACGGGACTAGCGGGAGCCACAGAGACCCAGTACTTC.

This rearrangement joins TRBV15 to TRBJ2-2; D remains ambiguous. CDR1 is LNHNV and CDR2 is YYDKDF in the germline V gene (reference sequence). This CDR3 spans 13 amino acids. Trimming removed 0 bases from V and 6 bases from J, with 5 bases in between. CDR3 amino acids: CATSREVAGELFF. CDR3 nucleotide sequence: TGTGCCACCAGCAGAGAGGTCGCCGGGGAGCTGTTTTTT. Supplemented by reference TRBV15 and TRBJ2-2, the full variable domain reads DAMVIQNPRYQVTQFGKPVTLSCSQTLNHNVMYWYQQKSSQAPKLLFHYYDKDFNNEADTPDNFQSRRPNTSFCFLDIRSPGLGDTAMYLCATSREVAGELFFGEGSRLTVL.

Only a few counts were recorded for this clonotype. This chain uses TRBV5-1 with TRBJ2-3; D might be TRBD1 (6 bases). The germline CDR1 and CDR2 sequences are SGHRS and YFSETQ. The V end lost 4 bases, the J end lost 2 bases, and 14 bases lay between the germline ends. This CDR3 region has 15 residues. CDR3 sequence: CASSPTGFVTDTQYF. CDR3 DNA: TGCGCCAGCAGCCCCACAGGGTTCGTCACAGATACGCAGTATTTT.

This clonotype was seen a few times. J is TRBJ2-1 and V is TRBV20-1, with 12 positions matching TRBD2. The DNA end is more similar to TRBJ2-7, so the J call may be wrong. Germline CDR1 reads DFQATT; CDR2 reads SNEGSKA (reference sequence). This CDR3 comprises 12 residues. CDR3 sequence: CSALAGGAEQYF. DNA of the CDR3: TGCAGTGCCCTAGCGGGAGGGGCCGAGCAGTACTTC.

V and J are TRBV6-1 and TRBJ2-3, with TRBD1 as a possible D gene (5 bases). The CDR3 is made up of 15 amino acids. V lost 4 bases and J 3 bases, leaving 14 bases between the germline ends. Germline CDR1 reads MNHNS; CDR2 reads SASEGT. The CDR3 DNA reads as TGTGCCAGCAGTGCCCTGATAGGGGCAACAGATACGCAGTATTTT. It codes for CASSALIGATDTQYF.